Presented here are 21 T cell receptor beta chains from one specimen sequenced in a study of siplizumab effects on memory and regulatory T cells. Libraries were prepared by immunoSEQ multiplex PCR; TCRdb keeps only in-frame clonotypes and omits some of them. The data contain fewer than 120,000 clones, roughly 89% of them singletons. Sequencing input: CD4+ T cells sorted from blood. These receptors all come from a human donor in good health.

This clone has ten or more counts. The DNA of the CDR3 is TGTGCCAGCAGTGTACAGGTTAACTATGGCTACACCTTC. Protein: CASSVQVNYGYTF. The chain joins TRBV6-1 to TRBJ1-2, with D possibly being TRBD1 (5 bases). Germline CDR1 MNHNS, CDR2 SASEGT. The CDR3 spans 13 residues. The V end lost 4 bases, the J end lost 1 base, and 7 bases lay between the germline ends.

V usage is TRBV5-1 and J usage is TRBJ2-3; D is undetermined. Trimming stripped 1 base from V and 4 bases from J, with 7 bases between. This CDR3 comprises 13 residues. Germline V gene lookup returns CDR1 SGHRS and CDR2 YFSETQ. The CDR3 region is CASSLIPSDTQYF. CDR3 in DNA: TGCGCCAGCAGCTTGATCCCGTCAGATACGCAGTATTTT.

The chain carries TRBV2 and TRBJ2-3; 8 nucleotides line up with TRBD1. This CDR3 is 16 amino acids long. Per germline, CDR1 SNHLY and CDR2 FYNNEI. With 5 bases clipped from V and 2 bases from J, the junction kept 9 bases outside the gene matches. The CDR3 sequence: CASSPWGTGDTDTQYF. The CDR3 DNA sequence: TGTGCCAGCAGTCCCTGGGGGACAGGAGACACAGATACGCAGTATTTT.

For the CDR3, the DNA is TGCGCCAGCAGCTTGCGGACTAGCGGGGGGAATTGGTACGAGCAGTACTTC. This codes for CASSLRTSGGNWYEQYF. The V call is TRBV5-1, the J call TRBJ2-7; 14 bases line up with TRBD2. J was trimmed by 4 bases and V by 1 base; bases with no gene match: 7. The CDR3 is 17 amino acids. CDR1 SGHRS and CDR2 YFSETQ come from the germline V gene.

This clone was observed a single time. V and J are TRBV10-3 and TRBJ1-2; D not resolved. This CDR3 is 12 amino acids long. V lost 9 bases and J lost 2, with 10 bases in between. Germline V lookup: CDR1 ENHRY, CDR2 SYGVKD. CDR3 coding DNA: TGTGCCATAAAGGGTCAGAACTATGGCTACACCTTC. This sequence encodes CAIKGQNYGYTF.

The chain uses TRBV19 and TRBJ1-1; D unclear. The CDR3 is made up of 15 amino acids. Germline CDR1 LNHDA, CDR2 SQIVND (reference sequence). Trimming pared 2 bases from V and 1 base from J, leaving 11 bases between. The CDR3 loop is CASSIRRVGNTEAFF. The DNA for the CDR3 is TGTGCCAGTAGTATAAGGCGCGTAGGGAACACTGAAGCTTTCTTT.

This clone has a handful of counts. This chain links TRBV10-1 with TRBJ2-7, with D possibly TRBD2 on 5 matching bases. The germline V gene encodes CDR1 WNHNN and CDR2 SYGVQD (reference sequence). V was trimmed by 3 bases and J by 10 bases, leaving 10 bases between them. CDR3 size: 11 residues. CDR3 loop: CASSDGRGQYF. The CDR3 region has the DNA TGCGCCAGCAGTGATGGTCGGGGTCAGTACTTC.

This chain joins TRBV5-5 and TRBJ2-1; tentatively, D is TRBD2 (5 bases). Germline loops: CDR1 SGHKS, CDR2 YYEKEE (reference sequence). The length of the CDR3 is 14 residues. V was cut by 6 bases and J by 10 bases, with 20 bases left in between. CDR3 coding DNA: TGTGCCAGCATCCCGAGGGCAGGCGGCGCCGAGCAGTTCTTC. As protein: CASIPRAGGAEQFF.

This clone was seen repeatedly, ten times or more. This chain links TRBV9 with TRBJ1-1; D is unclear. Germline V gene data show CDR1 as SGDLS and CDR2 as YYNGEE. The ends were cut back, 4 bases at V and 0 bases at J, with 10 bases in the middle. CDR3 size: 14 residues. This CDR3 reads CASSPRLMNTEAFF. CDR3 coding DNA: TGTGCCAGCAGCCCCCGTCTTATGAACACTGAAGCTTTCTTT.

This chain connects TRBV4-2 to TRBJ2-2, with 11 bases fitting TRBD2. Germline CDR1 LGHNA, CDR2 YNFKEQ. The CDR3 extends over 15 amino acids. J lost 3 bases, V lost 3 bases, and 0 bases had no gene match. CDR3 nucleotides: TGTGCCAGCAGCCAGGGACTAGCGGACACCGGGGAGCTGTTTTTT. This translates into CASSQGLADTGELFF.

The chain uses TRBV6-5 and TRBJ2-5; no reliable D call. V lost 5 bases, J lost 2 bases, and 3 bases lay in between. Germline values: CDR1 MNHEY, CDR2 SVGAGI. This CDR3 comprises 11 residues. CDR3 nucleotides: TGTGCCAGCAGTACTCAAGAGACCCAGTACTTC. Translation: CASSTQETQYF.

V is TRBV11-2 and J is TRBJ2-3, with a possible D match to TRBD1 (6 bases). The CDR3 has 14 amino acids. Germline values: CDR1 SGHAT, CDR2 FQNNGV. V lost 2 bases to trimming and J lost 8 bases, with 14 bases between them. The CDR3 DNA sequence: TGTGCCAGCAGCTTAACGACGGGACACGGTACGCAGTATTTT. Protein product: CASSLTTGHGTQYF.

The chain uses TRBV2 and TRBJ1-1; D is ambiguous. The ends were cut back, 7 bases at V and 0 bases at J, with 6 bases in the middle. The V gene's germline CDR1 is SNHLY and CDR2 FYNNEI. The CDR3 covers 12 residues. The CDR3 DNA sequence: TGTGCCAGCACCCGGATGAACACTGAAGCTTTCTTT. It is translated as CASTRMNTEAFF. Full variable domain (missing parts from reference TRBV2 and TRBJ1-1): EPEVTQTPSHQVTQMGQEVILRCVPISNHLYFYWYRQILGQKVEFLVSFYNNEISEKSEIFDDQFSVERPDGSNFTLKIRSTKLEDSAMYFCASTRMNTEAFFGQGTRLTVV.

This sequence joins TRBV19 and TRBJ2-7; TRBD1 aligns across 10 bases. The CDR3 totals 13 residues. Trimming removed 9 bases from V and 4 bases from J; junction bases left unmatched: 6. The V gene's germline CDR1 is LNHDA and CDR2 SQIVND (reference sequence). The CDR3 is CASRDRGAYEQYF. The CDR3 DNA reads TGTGCCAGCCGGGACAGGGGTGCGTACGAGCAGTACTTC.

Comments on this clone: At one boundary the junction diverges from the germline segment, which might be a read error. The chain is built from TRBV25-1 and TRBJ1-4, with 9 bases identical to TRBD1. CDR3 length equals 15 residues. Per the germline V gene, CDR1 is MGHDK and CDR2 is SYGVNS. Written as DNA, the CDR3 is TGTGCCAGCAGGAGGACAGGGGCCCCTAAAGAAAAACTGTTTTTT. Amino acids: CASRRTGAPKEKLFF.

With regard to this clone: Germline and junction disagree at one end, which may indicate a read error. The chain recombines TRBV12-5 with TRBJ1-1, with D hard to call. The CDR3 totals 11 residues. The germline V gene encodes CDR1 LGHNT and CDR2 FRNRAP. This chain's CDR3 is CASGGNAEAFF. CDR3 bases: TGTGCTAGTGGGGGGAACGCTGAAGCTTTCTTT.

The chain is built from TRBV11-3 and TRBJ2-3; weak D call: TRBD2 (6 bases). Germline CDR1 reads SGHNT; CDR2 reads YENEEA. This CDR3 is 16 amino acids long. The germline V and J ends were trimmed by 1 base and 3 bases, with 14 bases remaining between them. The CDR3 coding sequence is TGTGCCAGCAGCTTAGGCCTCGGGGGACGGACAGATACGCAGTATTTT. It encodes CASSLGLGGRTDTQYF.

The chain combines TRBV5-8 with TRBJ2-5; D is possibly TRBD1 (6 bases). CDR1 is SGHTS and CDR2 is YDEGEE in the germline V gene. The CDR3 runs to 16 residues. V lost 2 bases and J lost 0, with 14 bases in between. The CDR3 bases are TGTGCCAGCAGCTTCCCTCGGACAGCCTACCAAGAGACCCAGTACTTC. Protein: CASSFPRTAYQETQYF.

The CDR3 bases are TGTGCCAGCAGCTTGTACAGGTCCTACAATGAGCAGTTCTTC. Residues: CASSLYRSYNEQFF. The chain couples TRBV5-6 to TRBJ2-1; maybe TRBD1 (5 bases). Trimming stripped 1 base from V and 1 base from J, with 6 bases between. CDR1 is SGHDT, CDR2 YYEEEE, per germline. The CDR3 consists of 14 residues.

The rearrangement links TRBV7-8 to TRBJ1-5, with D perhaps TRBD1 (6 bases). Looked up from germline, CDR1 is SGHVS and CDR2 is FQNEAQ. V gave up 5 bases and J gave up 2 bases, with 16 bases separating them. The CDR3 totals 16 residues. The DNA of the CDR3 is TGTGCCAGCAGCGGAGGGTGGGGGCCGGGCAATCAGCCCCAGCATTTT. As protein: CASSGGWGPGNQPQHF.

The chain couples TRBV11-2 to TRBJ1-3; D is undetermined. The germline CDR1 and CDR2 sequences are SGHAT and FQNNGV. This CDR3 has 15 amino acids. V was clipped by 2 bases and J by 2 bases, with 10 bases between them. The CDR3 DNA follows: TGTGCCAGCAGCTTAAGGGAGAACCCTGGAAACACCATATATTTT. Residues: CASSLRENPGNTIYF. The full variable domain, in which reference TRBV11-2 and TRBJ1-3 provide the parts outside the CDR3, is EAGVAQSPRYKIIEKRQSVAFWCNPISGHATLYWYQQILGQGPKLLIQFQNNGVVDDSQLPKDRFSAERLKGVDSTLKIQPAKLEDSAVYLCASSLRENPGNTIYFGEGSWLTVV.